This T cell receptor beta chain appears in the sequencing data of a study of blood T cell repertoires in COVID-19. Study in general: Samples representing acute and convalescent COVID-19 were sourced from the United States, Italy and Spain. PBMCs, B-cell-depleted T cells, or T cells provided the cDNA or gDNA that made up the material.

In the authors' workflow: Amplification from reference gene primers served as the basis for estimated nucleated cell counts. Here immunoSEQ multiplex PCR was the method, and the copy in TCRdb shows in-frame clones only, minus some. That table gives V, J and clone size, and the DNA gave D and trimming. The table lists around 99,000 clones, about three quarters of them singletons. The TCR was taken from a man in his 70s with acute or convalescent COVID-19. Sequences were obtained from peripheral blood.

The chain's CDR3 is CASSRGLNSPLHF. Written as DNA, the CDR3 is TGTGCCAGCAGTCGCGGCCTTAATTCACCCCTCCACTTT. The chain recombines TRBV6-5 with TRBJ1-6, with D hard to call. V shed 5 bases and J shed 6 bases, with 8 bases lying between them. The CDR3 is 13 amino acids. In germline, CDR1 is MNHEY, CDR2 SVGAGI.